These 13 T cell receptor beta chains were sequenced from one sample in a study of blood T cells in healthy people across ages. It was with a sample-barcoded 5' primer and a J-beta primer mix that a second PCR of roughly 7 to 11 cycles was run. TCRdb called the 5' RACE reads again in MiXCR, with one record for every CDR3 protein. The sample holds under 2,000,000 distinct CDR3 sequences, just under 50% seen once. Source material: blood. These receptors all stem from a woman aged 40 to 49 in good health.

This clonotype was seen only a few times. The chain uses TRBV20-1 and TRBJ2-1; tentatively, D is TRBD1 (5 bases). CDR1 is DFQATT, CDR2 SNEGSKA, per germline (reference sequence). The ends were cut back, 0 bases at V and 2 bases at J, with 8 bases in the middle. There are 14 residues in the CDR3. CDR3 in amino acids: CSARDRATYNEQFF. The CDR3 region has the DNA TGCAGTGCTAGAGACAGGGCCACCTACAATGAGCAGTTCTTC.

This clonotype turned up a few times. V is TRBV20-1 and J is TRBJ2-7; D is possibly TRBD1 (5 bases). Looked up from germline, CDR1 is DFQATT and CDR2 is SNEGSKA (reference sequence). V was trimmed by 3 bases and J by 5 bases, leaving 14 bases between them. This CDR3 is built from 13 residues. The CDR3 DNA follows: TGCAGTGCTAGGACAGAGCCATGGGACGAGCAGTACTTC. Its translation: CSARTEPWDEQYF.

This chain links TRBV24-1 with TRBJ2-1, with 11 bases aligning to TRBD1. J lost 8 bases, V lost 3 bases, and 14 bases had no gene match. The germline gives CDR1 KGHDR, CDR2 SFDVKD. The CDR3 is 18 amino acids. DNA of the CDR3: TGTGCCACCAGTGATCGGTATATAGGACAGGGGGCGCATCATGAGCAGTTCTTC. Residues: CATSDRYIGQGAHHEQFF.

This clonotype has a handful of counts. The chain joins TRBV20-1 to TRBJ2-3; perhaps TRBD1 as D (7 bases). Germline V gene lookup returns CDR1 DFQATT and CDR2 SNEGSKA (reference sequence). This CDR3 contains 15 residues. V was pared by 3 bases and J by 2 bases, with 15 bases between. CDR3 sequence: CSASPGRGDTDTQYF. Here the CDR3 DNA reads TGCAGTGCTAGTCCCGGCAGGGGGGACACAGATACGCAGTATTTT.

The chain joins TRBV28 to TRBJ1-2; tentative D call: TRBD1 (6 bases). Trimming removed 4 bases at V and 4 bases at J, with 25 bases between. CDR3 length: 18 amino acids. Germline CDR1 reads MDHEN; CDR2 reads SYDVKM. The CDR3 loop is CASSSLPGHTNRAYGYTF. The CDR3 DNA is TGTGCCAGCAGTTCTCTCCCGGGACACACCAACAGGGCCTATGGCTACACCTTC.

The chain employs TRBV27 and TRBJ1-2; no clear D gene. Looked up from germline, CDR1 is MNHEY and CDR2 is SMNVEV (reference sequence). The CDR3 contains 14 residues. With 2 bases removed from V and 4 bases from J, the gap between germline ends came to 11 bases. The CDR3, as DNA: TGTGCCAGCAGTTTACAAGGACCGTCCTATGGCTACACCTTC. This encodes CASSLQGPSYGYTF.

The rearrangement joins TRBV4-1 to TRBJ1-5; TRBD1 might be the D (6 bases). From germline, CDR1 is MGHRA and CDR2 YSYEKL. The germline V and J ends were trimmed by 2 bases and 1 base, with 18 bases remaining between them. The CDR3 covers 18 residues. DNA for the CDR3: TGCGCCAGCAGCCAACCAGGGGTACAGGGTTGGAGCAATCAGCCCCAGCATTTT. It codes for CASSQPGVQGWSNQPQHF.

This chain links TRBV28 with TRBJ2-5, with a weak D call TRBD2 (5 bases). CDR3 length equals 15 residues. Germline assignment: CDR1 MDHEN and CDR2 SYDVKM. Deletions cut 1 base from V and 2 bases from J, with 11 bases between. The CDR3 region is CASSLYGRTQETQYF. The CDR3 coding sequence is TGTGCCAGCAGTTTATACGGTCGGACTCAAGAGACCCAGTACTTC.

The table lists this clonotype with a few counts. CDR3 coding DNA: TGTGCCAGCAGTTTACGGAGGGGTCGTAACTATGGCTACACCTTC. Translation: CASSLRRGRNYGYTF. The chain carries TRBV27 and TRBJ1-2, with D tentatively TRBD1 (5 bases). Trimming pared 2 bases from V and 1 base from J, leaving 11 bases between. The CDR3 is 15 residues long. Germline V lookup: CDR1 MNHEY, CDR2 SMNVEV (reference sequence).

The rearrangement uses TRBV6-6 and TRBJ1-4; D perhaps matches TRBD1 (6 bases). CDR1 and CDR2 (germline): MNHNY, SVGAGI (reference sequence). This CDR3 region has 13 residues. Deletions cut 10 bases from V and 6 bases from J, with 15 bases between. In nucleotides, the CDR3 is TGTGCCAACAGCTTGGACAGAGATGAAAAACTGTTTTTT. This sequence encodes CANSLDRDEKLFF.

V usage is TRBV4-1 and J usage is TRBJ1-2, with 10 bases fitting TRBD1. V lost 4 bases, J lost 4 bases, and 12 bases stayed unmatched. The germline gives CDR1 MGHRA, CDR2 YSYEKL. The CDR3 is made up of 17 amino acids. The CDR3: CASSPNPLTGGAYGYTF. The CDR3 DNA sequence: TGCGCCAGCAGCCCCAACCCACTGACAGGGGGCGCCTATGGCTACACCTTC.

This clonotype was picked up a small number of times. The rearrangement links TRBV24-1 to TRBJ2-6; D may correspond to TRBD1 or TRBD2 (5 bases each). V was clipped by 10 bases and J by 2 bases, with 8 bases between them. Germline CDR1 and CDR2: KGHDR and SFDVKD. The CDR3 spans 13 residues. The CDR3 region has the DNA TGTGCCACTGGGACGGCTGGGGCCAACGTCCTGACTTTC. Amino acid sequence: CATGTAGANVLTF.

This clonotype was recorded a few times. This chain joins TRBV5-5 and TRBJ2-7; TRBD1 agrees at 10 bases. CDR1 is SGHKS, CDR2 YYEKEE, per germline (reference sequence). The J segment lost 3 bases and the V segment lost 5 bases, leaving 8 bases of the junction unmatched. The CDR3 has 15 amino acids. The CDR3 nucleotides are TGTGCCAGCAGACTTACGACAGGGGGCTACTACGAGCAGTACTTC. Translation: CASRLTTGGYYEQYF.